This paragraph covers one TCR beta chain sequence. Its antigen is not identified. Each patient was aged 18 to 65 and had newly diagnosed hyperthyroidism of under 2 months' duration. The source of the PBMCs was 8.5 to 10 ml of fresh peripheral blood. The length of the CDR3 is 17 residues. Germline CDR1 reads MDHEN; CDR2 reads SYDVKM. V lost 2 bases and J lost 3, with 14 bases in between. This sample was included in a study of T cells in Graves' hyperthyroidism and ophthalmopathy. The overall study: Peripheral blood was secured at the point of initial diagnosis, before any treatment.

Findings of the study overall: From stable hyperthyroidism, ophthalmopathy was separated by a 13 V-J model.

TCR beta CDR3 sequences were amplified from RNA transcripts. The TCR CDR3 was amplified in a first-round RT-PCR using the HTBI primer set. TCRdb fed the multiplex PCR reads into MiXCR, producing one record per CDR3 protein. The profile shows a few hundred thousand distinct CDR3 sequences, roughly 13% of them singletons. The specimen was blood. The chain couples TRBV28 to TRBJ2-6, with D possibly being TRBD1 (5 bases). The sequence was obtained from a woman aged 18 to 35 with Graves' hyperthyroidism. This CDR3 reads CASSLGPRAFGANVLTF. CDR3 nucleotides: TGTGCCAGCAGTTTAGGGCCCAGGGCTTTTGGGGCCAACGTCCTGACTTTC.